This TCR beta chain stems from a study of CD8 T cells in Susac syndrome. The CDR3 has 17 amino acids. From germline, CDR1 is MGHRA and CDR2 YSYEKL. V lost 0 bases and J 8 bases, leaving 17 bases between the germline ends. RNA was extracted with the RNeasy kit, and a quantity of roughly 0.45 to 1 ug was reverse transcribed using random hexamers. TCRdb re-called the immunoSEQ multiplex PCR reads through MiXCR, storing one row per CDR3 protein. The sample carries around 170,000 distinct CDR3 sequences, 95% recorded once. The clonotype originates from a human donor with Susac syndrome. The sample comprised CD8+ T cells from PBMCs. The chain is built from TRBV4-1 and TRBJ1-6; a possible D gene is TRBD1 (6 bases). The CDR3 loop is CASSQDGGGLMDSPLHF. Written as DNA, the CDR3 is TGCGCCAGCAGCCAAGATGGAGGGGGGTTAATGGATTCACCCCTCCACTTT.